This record covers a single TCR beta chain. In germline, CDR1 is MNHNY, CDR2 SVGAGI (reference sequence). The V gene end was trimmed by 6 bases and the J gene end by 8 bases; junction bases not matched to a gene: 9. This CDR3 region has 13 residues. This sample is part of a study of T cells after yellow fever vaccination. In TCRdb, the 5' RACE reads were re-called with MiXCR into one record per CDR3 protein. The top ten hold approximately 25% of the sample, which has hundreds of thousands of distinct CDR3 sequences, about 4% seen once. This chain uses TRBV6-6 with TRBJ1-2, with 7 bases lining up with TRBD1. Sequencing used PBMCs, obtained 5 days after the yellow fever booster vaccination. The TCR was taken from a man aged 18 to 30 who received the YFV17D yellow fever vaccine. The CDR3 coding sequence is TGTGCCAGCAGGAGAGGACAGGATTTGGGCTACACCTTC. As protein: CASRRGQDLGYTF.